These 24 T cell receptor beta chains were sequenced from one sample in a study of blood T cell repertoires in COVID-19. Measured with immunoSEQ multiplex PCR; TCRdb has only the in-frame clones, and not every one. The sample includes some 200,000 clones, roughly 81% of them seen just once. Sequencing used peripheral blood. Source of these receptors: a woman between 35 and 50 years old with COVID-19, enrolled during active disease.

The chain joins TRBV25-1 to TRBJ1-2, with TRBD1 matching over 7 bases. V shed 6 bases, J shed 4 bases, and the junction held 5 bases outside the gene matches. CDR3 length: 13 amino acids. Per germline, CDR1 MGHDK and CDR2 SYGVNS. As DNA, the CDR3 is TGTGCCAGCAGGGCGGGACAGCTCTATGGCTACACCTTC. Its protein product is CASRAGQLYGYTF.

The CDR3 DNA sequence: TGTGCCAGCAGCTTAGTTGGGGGAGGACCGGGCGAGCAGTACTTC. Translated: CASSLVGGGPGEQYF. The chain couples TRBV7-2 to TRBJ2-7, with a weak D call TRBD2 (6 bases). This CDR3 region has 15 residues. V was pared by 1 base and J by 6 bases, with 16 bases between. Germline loops: CDR1 SGHTA, CDR2 FQGNSA.

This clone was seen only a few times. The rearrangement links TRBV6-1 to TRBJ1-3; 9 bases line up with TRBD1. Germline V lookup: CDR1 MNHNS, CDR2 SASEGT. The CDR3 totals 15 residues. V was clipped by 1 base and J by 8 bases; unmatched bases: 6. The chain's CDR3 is CASSEGANRGHTIYF. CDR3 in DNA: TGTGCCAGCAGTGAAGGGGCAAACAGGGGGCACACCATATATTTT.

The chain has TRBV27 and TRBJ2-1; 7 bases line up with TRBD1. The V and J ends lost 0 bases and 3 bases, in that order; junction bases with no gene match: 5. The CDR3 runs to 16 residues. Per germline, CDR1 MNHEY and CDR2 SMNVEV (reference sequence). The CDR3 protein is CASSLSGGLYYNEQFF. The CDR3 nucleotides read TGTGCCAGCAGTTTATCAGGGGGCCTGTACTACAATGAGCAGTTCTTC.

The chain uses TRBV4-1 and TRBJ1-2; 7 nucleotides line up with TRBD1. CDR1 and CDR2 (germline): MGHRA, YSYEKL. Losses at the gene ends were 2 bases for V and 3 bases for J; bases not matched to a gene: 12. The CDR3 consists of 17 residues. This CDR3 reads CASSQPSRQGTDYGYTF. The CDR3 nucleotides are TGCGCCAGCAGCCAACCTTCCCGACAGGGTACTGACTATGGCTACACCTTC.

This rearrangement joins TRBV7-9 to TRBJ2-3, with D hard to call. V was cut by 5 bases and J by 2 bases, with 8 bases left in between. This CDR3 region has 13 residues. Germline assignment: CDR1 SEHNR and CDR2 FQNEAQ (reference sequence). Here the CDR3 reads CASSPLNTDTQYF. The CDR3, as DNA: TGTGCCAGCAGCCCCCTTAACACAGATACGCAGTATTTT.

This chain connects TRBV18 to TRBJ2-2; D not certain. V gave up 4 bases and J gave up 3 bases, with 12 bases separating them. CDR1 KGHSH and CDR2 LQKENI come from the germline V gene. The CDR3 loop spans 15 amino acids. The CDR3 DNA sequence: TGTGCCAGCTCACTACGACCTACAGACACCGGGGAGCTGTTTTTT. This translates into CASSLRPTDTGELFF.

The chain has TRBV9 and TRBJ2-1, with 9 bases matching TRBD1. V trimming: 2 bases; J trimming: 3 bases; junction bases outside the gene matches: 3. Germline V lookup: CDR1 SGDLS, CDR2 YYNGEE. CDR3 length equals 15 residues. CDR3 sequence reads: CASSVTGGNYNEQFF. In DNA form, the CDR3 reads TGTGCCAGCAGCGTGACAGGGGGGAACTACAATGAGCAGTTCTTC. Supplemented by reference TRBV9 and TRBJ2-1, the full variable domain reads DSGVTQTPKHLITATGQRVTLRCSPRSGDLSVYWYQQSLDQGLQFLIQYYNGEERAKGNILERFSAQQFPDLHSELNLSSLELGDSALYFCASSVTGGNYNEQFFGPGTRLTVL.

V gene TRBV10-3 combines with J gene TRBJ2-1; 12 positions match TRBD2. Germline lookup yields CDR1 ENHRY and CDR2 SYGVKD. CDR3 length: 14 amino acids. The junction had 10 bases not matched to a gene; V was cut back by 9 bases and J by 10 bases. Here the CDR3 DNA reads TGTGCCATTGGACTAGCGGGGACGTCTGAAGAGCAGTTCTTC. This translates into CAIGLAGTSEEQFF.

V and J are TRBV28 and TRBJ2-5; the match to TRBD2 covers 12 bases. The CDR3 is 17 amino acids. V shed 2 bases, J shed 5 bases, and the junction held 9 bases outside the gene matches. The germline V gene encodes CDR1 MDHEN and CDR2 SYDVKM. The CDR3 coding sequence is TGTGCCAGCAGTTTAAGCCTAGCGGGAGGGCCAGGGGAGACCCAGTACTTC. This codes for CASSLSLAGGPGETQYF.

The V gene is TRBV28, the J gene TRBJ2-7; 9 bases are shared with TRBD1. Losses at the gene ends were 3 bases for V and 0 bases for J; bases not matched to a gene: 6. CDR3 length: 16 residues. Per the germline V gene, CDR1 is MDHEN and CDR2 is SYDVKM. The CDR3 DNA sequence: TGTGCCAGCAGTTTTCCCACAGGGGGCCCCTCCTACGAGCAGTACTTC. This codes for CASSFPTGGPSYEQYF.

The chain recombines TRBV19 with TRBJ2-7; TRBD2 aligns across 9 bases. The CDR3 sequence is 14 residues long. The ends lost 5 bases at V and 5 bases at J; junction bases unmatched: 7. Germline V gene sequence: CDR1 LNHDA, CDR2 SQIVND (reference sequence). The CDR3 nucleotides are TGTGCCAGTAGTTGGACTAGCGCCCCCGACGAGCAGTACTTC. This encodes CASSWTSAPDEQYF. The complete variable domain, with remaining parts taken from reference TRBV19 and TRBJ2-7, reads DGGITQSPKYLFRKEGQNVTLSCEQNLNHDAMYWYRQDPGQGLRLIYYSQIVNDFQKGDIAEGYSVSREKKESFPLTVTSAQKNPTAFYLCASSWTSAPDEQYFGPGTRLTVT.

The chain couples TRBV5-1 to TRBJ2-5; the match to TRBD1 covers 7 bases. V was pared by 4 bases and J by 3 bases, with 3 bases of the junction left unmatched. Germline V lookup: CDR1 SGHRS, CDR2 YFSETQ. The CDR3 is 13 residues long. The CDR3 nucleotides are TGCGCCAGCAGCAGCCAGGGGGAAGAGACCCAGTACTTC. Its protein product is CASSSQGEETQYF.

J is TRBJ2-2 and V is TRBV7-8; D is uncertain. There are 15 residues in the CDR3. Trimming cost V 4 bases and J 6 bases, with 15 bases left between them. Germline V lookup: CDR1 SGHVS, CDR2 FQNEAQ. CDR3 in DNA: TGTGCCAGCAGCTCAATTGACTCTGCTGCCGGGGAGCTGTTTTTT. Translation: CASSSIDSAAGELFF.

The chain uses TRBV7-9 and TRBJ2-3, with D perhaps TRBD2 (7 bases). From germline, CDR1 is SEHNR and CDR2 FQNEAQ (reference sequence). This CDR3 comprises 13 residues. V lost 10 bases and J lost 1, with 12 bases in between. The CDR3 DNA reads TGTGCCACTCTAGGGGGGGGCACAGATACGCAGTATTTT. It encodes CATLGGGTDTQYF.

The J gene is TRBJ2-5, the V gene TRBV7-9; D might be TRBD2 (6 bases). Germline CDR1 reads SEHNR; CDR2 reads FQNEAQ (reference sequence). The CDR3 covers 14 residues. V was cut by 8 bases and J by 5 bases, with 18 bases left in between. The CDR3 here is CASLKSGGRETQYF. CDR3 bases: TGTGCCAGCCTCAAGTCCGGAGGGCGGGAGACCCAGTACTTC.

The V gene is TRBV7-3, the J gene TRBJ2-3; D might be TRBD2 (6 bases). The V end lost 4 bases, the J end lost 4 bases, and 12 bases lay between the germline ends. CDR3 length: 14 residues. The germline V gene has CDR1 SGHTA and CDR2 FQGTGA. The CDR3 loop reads CASSSGRTADTQYF. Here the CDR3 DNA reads TGTGCCAGCAGCTCCGGGAGAACGGCAGATACGCAGTATTTT.

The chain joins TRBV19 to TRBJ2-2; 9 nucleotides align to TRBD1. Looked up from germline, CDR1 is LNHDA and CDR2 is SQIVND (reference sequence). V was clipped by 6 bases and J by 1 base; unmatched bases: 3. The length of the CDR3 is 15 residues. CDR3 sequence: CASRLGQGNTGELFF. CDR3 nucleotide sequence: TGTGCCAGTAGATTGGGACAGGGGAACACCGGGGAGCTGTTTTTT. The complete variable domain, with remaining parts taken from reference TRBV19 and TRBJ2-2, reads DGGITQSPKYLFRKEGQNVTLSCEQNLNHDAMYWYRQDPGQGLRLIYYSQIVNDFQKGDIAEGYSVSREKKESFPLTVTSAQKNPTAFYLCASRLGQGNTGELFFGEGSRLTVL.

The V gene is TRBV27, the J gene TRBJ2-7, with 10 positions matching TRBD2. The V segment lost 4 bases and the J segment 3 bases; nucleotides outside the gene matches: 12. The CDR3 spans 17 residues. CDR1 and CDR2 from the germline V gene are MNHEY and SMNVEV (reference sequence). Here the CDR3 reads CASSSITTSGAFYEQYF. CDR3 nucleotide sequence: TGTGCCAGCAGTTCGATAACAACTAGCGGGGCTTTCTACGAGCAGTACTTC.

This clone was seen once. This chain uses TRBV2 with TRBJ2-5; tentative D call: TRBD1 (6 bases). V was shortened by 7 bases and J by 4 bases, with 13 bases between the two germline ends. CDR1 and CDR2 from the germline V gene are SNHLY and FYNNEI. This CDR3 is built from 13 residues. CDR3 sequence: CASNYIGGETQYF. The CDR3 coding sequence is TGTGCCAGCAACTATATAGGGGGAGAGACCCAGTACTTC.

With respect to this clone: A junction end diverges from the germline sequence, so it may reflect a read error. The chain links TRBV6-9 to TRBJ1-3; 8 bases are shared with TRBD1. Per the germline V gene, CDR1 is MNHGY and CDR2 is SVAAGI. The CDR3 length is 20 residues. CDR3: CASSLDGTGSRVALWKHHIF. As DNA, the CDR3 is TGTGCCAGCAGCCTAGATGGGACAGGTTCAAGAGTAGCGCTCTGGAAACACCATATATTT.

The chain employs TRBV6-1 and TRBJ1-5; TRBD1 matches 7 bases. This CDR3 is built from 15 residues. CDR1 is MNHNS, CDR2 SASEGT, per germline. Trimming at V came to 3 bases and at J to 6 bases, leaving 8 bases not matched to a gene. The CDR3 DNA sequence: TGTGCCAGCAGTGAGAGACAGGGTCAGGGTCAGCCCCAGCATTTT. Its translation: CASSERQGQGQPQHF.

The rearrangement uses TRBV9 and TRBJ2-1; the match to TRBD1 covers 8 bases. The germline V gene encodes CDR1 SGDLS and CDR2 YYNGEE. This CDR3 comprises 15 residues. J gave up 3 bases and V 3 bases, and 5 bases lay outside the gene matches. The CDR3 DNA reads TGTGCCAGCAGCGCAAATGGACAGGGCTACAATGAGCAGTTCTTC. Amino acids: CASSANGQGYNEQFF. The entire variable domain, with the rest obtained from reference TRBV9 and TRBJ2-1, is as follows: DSGVTQTPKHLITATGQRVTLRCSPRSGDLSVYWYQQSLDQGLQFLIQYYNGEERAKGNILERFSAQQFPDLHSELNLSSLELGDSALYFCASSANGQGYNEQFFGPGTRLTVL.

Here the CDR3 DNA reads TGTGCCAGCAGCCGTGGGGCCAGGGGGAACACTGAAGCTTTCTTT. It is translated as CASSRGARGNTEAFF. The chain employs TRBV3-1 (or the pseudogene TRBV3-2) and TRBJ1-1, with TRBD1 as a possible D gene (6 bases). The V end lost 4 bases, the J end lost 1 base, and 13 bases lay between the germline ends. The CDR3 is 15 residues long. Germline V gene lookup returns CDR1 LGHDT and CDR2 YNNKEL (reference sequence).